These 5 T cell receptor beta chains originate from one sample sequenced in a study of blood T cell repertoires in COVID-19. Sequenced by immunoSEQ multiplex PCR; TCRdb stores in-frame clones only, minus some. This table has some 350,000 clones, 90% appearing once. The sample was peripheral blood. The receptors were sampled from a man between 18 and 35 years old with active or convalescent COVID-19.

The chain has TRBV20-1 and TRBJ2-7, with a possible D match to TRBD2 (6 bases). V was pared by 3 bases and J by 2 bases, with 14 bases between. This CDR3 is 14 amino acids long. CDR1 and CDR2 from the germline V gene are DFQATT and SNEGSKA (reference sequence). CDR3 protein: CSASLVGLPYEQYF. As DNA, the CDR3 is TGCAGTGCTAGTTTGGTGGGACTCCCCTACGAGCAGTACTTC.

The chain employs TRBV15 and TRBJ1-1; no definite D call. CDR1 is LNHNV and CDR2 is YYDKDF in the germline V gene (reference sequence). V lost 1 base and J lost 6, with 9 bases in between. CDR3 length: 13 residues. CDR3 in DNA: TGTGCCACCAGCAGAGCAGCGGGGTCTGAAGCTTTCTTT. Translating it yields CATSRAAGSEAFF.

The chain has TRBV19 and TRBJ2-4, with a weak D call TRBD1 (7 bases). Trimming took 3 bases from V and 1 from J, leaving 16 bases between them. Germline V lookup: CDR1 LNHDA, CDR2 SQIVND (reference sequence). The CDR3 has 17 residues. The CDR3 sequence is CASSIKESGGAKNIQYF. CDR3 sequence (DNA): TGTGCCAGTAGTATTAAGGAATCAGGGGGGGCCAAAAACATTCAGTACTTC.

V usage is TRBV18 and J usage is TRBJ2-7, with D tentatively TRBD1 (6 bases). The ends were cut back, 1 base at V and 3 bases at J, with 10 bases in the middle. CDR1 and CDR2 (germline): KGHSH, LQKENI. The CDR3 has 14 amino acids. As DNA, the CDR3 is TGTGCCAGCTCACCACAAAGGGACATCTACGAGCAGTACTTC. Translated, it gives CASSPQRDIYEQYF.

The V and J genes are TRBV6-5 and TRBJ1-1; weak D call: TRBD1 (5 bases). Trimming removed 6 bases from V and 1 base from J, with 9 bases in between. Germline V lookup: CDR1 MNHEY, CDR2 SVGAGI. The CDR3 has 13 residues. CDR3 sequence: CASSLGPNTEAFF. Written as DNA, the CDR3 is TGTGCCAGCAGCTTGGGGCCGAACACTGAAGCTTTCTTT.